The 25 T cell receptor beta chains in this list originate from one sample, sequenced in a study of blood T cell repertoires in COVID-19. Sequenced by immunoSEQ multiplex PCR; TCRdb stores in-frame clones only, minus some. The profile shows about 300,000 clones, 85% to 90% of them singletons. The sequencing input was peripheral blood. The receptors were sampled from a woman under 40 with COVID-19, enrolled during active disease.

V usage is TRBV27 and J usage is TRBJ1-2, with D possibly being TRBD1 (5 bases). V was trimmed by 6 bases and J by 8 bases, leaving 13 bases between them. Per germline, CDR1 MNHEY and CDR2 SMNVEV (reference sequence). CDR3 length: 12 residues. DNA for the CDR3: TGTGCCAGCAGAAACCAGGGCTTAGGCTACACCTTC. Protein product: CASRNQGLGYTF.

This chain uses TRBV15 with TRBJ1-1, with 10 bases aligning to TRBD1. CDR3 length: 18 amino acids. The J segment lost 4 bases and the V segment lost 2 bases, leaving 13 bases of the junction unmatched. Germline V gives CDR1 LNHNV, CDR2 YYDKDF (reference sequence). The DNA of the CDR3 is TGTGCCACCAGCAGACAGGGACAGGGGACCCATCGGGGCACTGAAGCTTTCTTT. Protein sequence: CATSRQGQGTHRGTEAFF.

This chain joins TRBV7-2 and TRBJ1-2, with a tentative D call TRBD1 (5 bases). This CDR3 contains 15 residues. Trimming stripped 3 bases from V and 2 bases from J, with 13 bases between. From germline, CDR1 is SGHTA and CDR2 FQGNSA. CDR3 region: CASSFGTGENYGYTF. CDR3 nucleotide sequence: TGTGCCAGCAGCTTCGGAACAGGCGAGAACTATGGCTACACCTTC.

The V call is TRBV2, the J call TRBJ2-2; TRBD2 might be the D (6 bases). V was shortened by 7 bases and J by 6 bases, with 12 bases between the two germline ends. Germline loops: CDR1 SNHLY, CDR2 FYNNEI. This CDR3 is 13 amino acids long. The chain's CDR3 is CASNRREAGELFF. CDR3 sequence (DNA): TGTGCCAGCAACCGCAGGGAGGCCGGGGAGCTGTTTTTT.

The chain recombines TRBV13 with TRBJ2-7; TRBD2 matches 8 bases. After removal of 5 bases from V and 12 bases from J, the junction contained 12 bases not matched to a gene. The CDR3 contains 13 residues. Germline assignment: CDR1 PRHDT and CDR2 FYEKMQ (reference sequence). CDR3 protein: CASSPRGDGKMYV. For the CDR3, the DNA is TGTGCCAGCAGCCCGCGGGGGGACGGGAAAATGTACGTC.

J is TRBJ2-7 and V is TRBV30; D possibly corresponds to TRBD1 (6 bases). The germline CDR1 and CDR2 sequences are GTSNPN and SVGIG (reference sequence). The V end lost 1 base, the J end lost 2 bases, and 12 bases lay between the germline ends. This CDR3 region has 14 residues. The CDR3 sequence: CAWSEGHAPYEQYF. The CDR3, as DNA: TGTGCCTGGAGTGAGGGACACGCACCCTACGAGCAGTACTTC. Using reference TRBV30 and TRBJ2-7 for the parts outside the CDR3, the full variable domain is SQTIHQWPATLVQPVGSPLSLECTVEGTSNPNLYWYRQAAGRGLQLLFYSVGIGQISSEVPQNLSASRPQDRQFILSSKKLLLSDSGFYLCAWSEGHAPYEQYFGPGTRLTVT.

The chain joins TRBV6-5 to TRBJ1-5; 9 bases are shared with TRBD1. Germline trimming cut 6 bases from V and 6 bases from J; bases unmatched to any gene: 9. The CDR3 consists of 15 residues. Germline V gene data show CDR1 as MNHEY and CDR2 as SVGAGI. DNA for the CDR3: TGTGCCAGCAGCCACAGGGGGCTGGTTGGTCAGCCCCAGCATTTT. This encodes CASSHRGLVGQPQHF.

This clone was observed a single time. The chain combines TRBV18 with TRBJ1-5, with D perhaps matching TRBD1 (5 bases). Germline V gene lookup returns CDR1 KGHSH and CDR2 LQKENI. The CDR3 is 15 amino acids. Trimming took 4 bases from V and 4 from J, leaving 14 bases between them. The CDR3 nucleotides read TGTGCCAGCTCACTAAATACGGACATTAATCAGCCCCAGCATTTT. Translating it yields CASSLNTDINQPQHF.

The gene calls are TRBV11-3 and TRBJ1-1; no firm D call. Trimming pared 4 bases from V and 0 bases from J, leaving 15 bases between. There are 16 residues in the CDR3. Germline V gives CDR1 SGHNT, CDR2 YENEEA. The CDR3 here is CASSSAPTQLNTEAFF. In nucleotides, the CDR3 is TGTGCCAGCAGCTCTGCCCCGACACAGCTGAACACTGAAGCTTTCTTT.

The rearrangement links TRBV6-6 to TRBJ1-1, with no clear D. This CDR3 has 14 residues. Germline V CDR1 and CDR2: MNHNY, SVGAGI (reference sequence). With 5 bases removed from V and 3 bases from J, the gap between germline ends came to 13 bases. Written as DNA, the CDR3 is TGTGCCAGCAGTACCCTAAGAGGAGACACTGAAGCTTTCTTT. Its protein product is CASSTLRGDTEAFF.

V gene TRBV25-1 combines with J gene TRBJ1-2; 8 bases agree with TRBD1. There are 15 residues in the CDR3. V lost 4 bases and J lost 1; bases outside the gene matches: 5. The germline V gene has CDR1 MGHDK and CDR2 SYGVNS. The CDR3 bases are TGTGCCAGCAGTGCGGGGACAGGAGTTAACTATGGCTACACCTTC. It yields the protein CASSAGTGVNYGYTF.

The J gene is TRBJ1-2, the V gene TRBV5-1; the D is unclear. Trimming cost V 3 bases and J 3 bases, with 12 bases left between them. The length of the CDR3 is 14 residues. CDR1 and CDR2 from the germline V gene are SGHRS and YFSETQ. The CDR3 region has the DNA TGCGCCAGCAGCTCCTCCGGAGGAGACTATGGCTACACCTTC. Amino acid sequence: CASSSSGGDYGYTF.

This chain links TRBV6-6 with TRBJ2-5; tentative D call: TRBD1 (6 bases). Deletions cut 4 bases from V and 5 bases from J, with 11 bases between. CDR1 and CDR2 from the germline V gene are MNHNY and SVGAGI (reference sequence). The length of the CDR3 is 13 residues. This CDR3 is CASSLAGVETQYF. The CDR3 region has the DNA TGTGCCAGCAGTTTGGCAGGGGTCGAGACCCAGTACTTC.

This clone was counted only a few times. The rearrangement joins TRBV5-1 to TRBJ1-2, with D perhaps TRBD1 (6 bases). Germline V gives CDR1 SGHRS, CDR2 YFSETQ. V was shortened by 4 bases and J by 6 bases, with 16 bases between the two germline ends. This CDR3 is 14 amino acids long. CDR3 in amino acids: CASSDRDTHHGYTF. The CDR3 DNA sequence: TGCGCCAGCAGCGACCGGGACACTCATCATGGCTACACCTTC.

CDR3: CASSYRQGYSPLHF. The CDR3 DNA is TGTGCCAGCAGTTATAGACAGGGGTATTCACCCCTCCACTTT. The chain joins TRBV6-6 to TRBJ1-6; TRBD1 matches 8 bases. This CDR3 spans 14 amino acids. V was pared by 3 bases and J by 8 bases, with 3 bases of the junction left unmatched. Germline-derived CDR1 and CDR2 are MNHNY and SVGAGI (reference sequence).

The CDR3 coding sequence is TGTGCCAGTAGTATGCAGGCCACTGAAGCTTTCTTT. Protein: CASSMQATEAFF. The gene calls are TRBV19 and TRBJ1-1; the D is unclear. Germline CDR1 LNHDA, CDR2 SQIVND (reference sequence). The CDR3 is 12 amino acids. The V gene lost 3 bases and the J gene lost 4 bases, with 6 bases spanning the gap.

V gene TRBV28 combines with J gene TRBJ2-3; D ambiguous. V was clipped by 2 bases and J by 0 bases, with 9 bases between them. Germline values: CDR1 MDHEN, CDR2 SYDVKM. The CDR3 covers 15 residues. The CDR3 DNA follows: TGTGCCAGCAGTTTAAATTTAGCTAGCACAGATACGCAGTATTTT. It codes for CASSLNLASTDTQYF.

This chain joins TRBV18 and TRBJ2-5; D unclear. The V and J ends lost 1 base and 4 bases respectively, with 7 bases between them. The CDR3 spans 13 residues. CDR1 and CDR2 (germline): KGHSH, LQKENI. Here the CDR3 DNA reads TGTGCCAGCTCACCACAGGAGAGAGAGACCCAGTACTTC. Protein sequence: CASSPQERETQYF.

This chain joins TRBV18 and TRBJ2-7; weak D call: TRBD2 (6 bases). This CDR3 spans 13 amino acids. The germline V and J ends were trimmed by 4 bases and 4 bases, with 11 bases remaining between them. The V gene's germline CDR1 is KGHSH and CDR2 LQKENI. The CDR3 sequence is CASSLTRGYEQYV. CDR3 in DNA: TGTGCCAGCTCACTTACGCGGGGTTACGAGCAGTACGTC.

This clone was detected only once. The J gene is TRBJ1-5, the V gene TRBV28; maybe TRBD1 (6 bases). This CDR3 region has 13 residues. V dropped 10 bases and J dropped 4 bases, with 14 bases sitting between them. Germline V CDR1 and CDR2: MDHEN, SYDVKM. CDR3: CATRDTRNQPQHF. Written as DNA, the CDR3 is TGTGCCACACGGGACACAAGGAATCAGCCCCAGCATTTT.

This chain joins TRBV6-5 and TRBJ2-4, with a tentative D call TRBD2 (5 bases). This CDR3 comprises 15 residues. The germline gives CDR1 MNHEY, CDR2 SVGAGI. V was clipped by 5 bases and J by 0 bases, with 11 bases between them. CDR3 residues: CASSRAGVAKNIQYF. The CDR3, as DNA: TGTGCCAGCAGTAGGGCGGGCGTAGCCAAAAACATTCAGTACTTC.

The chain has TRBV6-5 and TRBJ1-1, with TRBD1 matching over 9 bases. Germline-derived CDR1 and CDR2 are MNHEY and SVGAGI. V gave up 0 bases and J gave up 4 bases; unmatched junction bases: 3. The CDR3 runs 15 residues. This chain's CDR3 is CASSYSTGGITEAFF. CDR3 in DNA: TGTGCCAGCAGTTACTCTACAGGGGGCATCACTGAAGCTTTCTTT.

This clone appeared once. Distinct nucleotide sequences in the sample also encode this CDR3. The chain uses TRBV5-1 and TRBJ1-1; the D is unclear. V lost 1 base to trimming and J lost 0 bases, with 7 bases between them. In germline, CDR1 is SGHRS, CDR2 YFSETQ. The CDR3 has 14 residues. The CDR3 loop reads CASSLTTVNTEAFF. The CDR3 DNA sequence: TGCGCCAGCAGCTTGACAACAGTGAACACTGAAGCTTTCTTT.

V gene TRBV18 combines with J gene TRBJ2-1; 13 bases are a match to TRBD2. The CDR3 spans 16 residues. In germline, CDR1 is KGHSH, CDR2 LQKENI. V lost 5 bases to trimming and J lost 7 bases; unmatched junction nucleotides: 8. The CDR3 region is CASSSTTSGGENEQFF. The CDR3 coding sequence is TGTGCCAGCTCATCAACCACTAGCGGGGGGGAGAATGAGCAGTTCTTC.

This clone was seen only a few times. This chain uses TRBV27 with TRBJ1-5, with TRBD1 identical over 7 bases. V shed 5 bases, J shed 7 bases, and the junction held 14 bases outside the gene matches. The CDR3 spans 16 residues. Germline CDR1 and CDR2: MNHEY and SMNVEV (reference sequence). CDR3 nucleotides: TGTGCCAGCAGTCCACAGGGGCGTGGATCGGGGCAGCCCCAGCATTTT. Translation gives CASSPQGRGSGQPQHF.